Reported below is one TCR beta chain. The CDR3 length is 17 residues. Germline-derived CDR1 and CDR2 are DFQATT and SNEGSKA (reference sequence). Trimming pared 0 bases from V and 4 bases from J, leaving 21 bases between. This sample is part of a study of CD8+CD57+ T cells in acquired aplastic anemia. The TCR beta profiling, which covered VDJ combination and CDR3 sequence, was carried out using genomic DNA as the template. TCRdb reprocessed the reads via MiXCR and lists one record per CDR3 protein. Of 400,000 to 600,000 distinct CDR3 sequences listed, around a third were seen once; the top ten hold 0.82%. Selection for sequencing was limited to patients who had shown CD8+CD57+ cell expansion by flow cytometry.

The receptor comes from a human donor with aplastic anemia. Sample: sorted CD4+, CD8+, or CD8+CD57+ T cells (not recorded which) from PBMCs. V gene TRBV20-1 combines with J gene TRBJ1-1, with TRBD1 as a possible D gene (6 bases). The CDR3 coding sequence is TGCAGTGCTAGAGATCCAAGACAGGAGCATGGAGGCACTGAAGCTTTCTTT. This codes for CSARDPRQEHGGTEAFF.